The clone carrying this TCR beta chain was observed many times. The data were taken from a study of human T cells and chemical hapten exposure. In the library, unique molecular identifiers were attached to individual cDNA molecules. Original data processing: The median was approximately 89,000 TCRs per sample, ranging roughly 20,000 to 690,600. TCRdb re-called the RACE reads through MiXCR, storing one row per CDR3 protein. None of the V and J calls come from the authors' own analysis; TCRdb made them. The sample includes approximately 400,000 distinct CDR3 sequences, 4.8% of them seen just once. Trimming shortened V by 4 bases and J by 7 bases, and 18 bases separated the two germline ends. This CDR3 is 16 amino acids long. The V gene's germline CDR1 is SGDLS and CDR2 YYNGEE. Time point of the sample: patch test 1, 2 weeks after DPC sensitization. This sample's treatment: therapeutic diphenylcyclopropenone sensitization with weekly scalp DPC. The template was total RNA from unfractionated whole blood.

The sample consisted of whole blood, taken in connection with sensitization to the hapten diphenylcyclopropenone (DPC). V usage is TRBV9 and J usage is TRBJ1-6; possible D gene TRBD1, 5 bases. The TCR was taken from a woman in her forties or fifties with alopecia areata. Some clones in this sample may be carry-over from other donors' samples. CDR3 sequence (DNA): TGTGCCAGCAGCTCCCGCTCGACAGAGAGGAATTCACCCCTCCACTTT. The encoded protein is CASSSRSTERNSPLHF.